The subject of this entry is one T cell receptor (beta chain). Assay: immunoSEQ multiplex PCR; the TCRdb copy retains only in-frame clones and omits some. The top ten hold over 2% of the sample, which has about 140,000 clones, around 87% seen once. The sample comes from a study of blood T cell repertoires in COVID-19. There are 15 residues in the CDR3. Unmatched junction bases numbered 6, after V lost 0 bases and J lost 5 bases. Looked up from germline, CDR1 is SGDLS and CDR2 is YYNGEE. This sequence originates from a man in his fifties or sixties with active COVID-19. Sequenced input: peripheral blood. The chain employs TRBV9 and TRBJ2-7, with 9 bases identical to TRBD1. DNA of the CDR3: TGTGCCAGCAGCGTAGCTGGGACAGGGCCCGACGAGCAGTACTTC. This encodes CASSVAGTGPDEQYF.